The following is a TCR beta chain sequence with its context. Its antigen is still unknown. This sample is drawn from a study of cytomegalovirus exposure and HLA in healthy donors. The study's findings and limits: Evidence from a later analysis indicated that most CMV-associated TCR beta chains looked HLA-restricted. Later analysis identified a missense DCLRE1C variant that was linked to TCR beta V- and J-gene trimming.

The PCR was carried out with 60 Vbeta primers and 13 Jbeta primers. Repertoires were generated with immunoSEQ multiplex PCR, while TCRdb's copy carries only in-frame clones and drops some. The sample carries 140,000 to 150,000 clones, approximately 78% recorded once. This CDR3 spans 14 amino acids. The V gene's germline CDR1 is SGHRS and CDR2 YFSETQ. V gave up 1 base and J gave up 6 bases; unmatched junction bases: 5. The clonotype was recovered from a woman between 18 and 29 years old in good health and CMV-seropositive. This sequence joins TRBV5-1 and TRBJ1-2; 8 bases agree with TRBD1. Material: PBMCs. The CDR3 spells CASSLMTGVDGYTF. The CDR3 DNA is TGCGCCAGCAGCTTGATGACAGGGGTCGATGGCTACACCTTC.